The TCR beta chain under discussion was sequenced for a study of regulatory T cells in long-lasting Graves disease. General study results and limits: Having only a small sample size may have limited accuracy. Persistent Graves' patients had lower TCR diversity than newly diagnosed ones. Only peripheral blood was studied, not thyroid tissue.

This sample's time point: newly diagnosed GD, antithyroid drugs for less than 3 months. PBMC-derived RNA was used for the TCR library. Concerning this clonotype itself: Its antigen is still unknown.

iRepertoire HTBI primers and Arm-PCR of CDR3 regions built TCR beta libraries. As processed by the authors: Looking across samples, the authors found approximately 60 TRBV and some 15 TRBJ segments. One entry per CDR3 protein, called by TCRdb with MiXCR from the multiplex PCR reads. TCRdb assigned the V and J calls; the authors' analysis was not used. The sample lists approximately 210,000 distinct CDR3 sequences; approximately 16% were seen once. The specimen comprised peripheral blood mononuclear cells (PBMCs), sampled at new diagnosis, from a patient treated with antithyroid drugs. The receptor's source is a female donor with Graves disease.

In DNA, the CDR3 is TGTGCCAGCAGCTTGGCGGGAGGGGGCACAGATACGCAGTATTTT. Translation gives CASSLAGGGTDTQYF. This rearrangement joins TRBV5-4 to TRBJ2-3; 8 bases line up with TRBD2. Trimming removed 0 bases from V and 1 base from J; junction bases left unmatched: 1. The germline V gene has CDR1 SGHNT and CDR2 YYREEE (reference sequence). This CDR3 contains 15 residues.